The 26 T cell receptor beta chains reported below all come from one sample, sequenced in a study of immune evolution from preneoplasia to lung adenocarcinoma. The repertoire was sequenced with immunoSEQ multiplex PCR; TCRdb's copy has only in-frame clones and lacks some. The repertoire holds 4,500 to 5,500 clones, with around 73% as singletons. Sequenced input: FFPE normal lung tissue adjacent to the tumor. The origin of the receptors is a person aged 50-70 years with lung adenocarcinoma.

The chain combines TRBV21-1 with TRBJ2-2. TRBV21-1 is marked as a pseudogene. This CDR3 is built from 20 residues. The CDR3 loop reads CASPTRLNRAGTANTGELFF. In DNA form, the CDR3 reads TGTGCCAGCCCGACACGTTTAAACAGGGCCGGGACTGCGAACACCGGGGAGCTGTTTTTT.

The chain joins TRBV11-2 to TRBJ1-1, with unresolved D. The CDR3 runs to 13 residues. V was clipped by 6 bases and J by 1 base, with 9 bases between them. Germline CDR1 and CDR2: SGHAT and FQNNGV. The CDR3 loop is CASSWLGNTEAFF. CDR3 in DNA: TGTGCCAGCAGTTGGTTGGGGAACACTGAAGCTTTCTTT.

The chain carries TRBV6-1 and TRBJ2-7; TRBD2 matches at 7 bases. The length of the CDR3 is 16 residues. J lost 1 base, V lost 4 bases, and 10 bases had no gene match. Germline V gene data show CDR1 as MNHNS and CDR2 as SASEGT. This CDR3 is CASSAQTSRSSYEQYF. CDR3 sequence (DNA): TGTGCCAGCAGTGCCCAGACTAGCAGATCATCCTACGAGCAGTACTTC.

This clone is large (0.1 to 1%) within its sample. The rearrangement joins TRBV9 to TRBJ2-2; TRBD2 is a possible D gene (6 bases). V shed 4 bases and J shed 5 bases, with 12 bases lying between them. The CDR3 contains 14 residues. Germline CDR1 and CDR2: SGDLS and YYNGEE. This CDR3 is CASSPQLATGELFF. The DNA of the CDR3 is TGTGCCAGCAGCCCCCAACTAGCTACCGGGGAGCTGTTTTTT.

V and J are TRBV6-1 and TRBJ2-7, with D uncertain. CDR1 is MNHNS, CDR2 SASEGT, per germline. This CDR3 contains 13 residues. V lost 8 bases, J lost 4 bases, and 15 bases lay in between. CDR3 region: CASRKTPKYEQYF. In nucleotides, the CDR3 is TGTGCCAGCCGAAAGACCCCGAAATACGAGCAGTACTTC.

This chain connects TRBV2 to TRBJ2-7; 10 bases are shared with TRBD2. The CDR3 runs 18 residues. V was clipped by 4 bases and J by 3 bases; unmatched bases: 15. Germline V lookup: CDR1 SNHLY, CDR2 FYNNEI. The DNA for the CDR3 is TGTGCCAGCAGTGGACGAGTGACTAGCGGGCCTCTTAACTACGAGCAGTACTTC. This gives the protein CASSGRVTSGPLNYEQYF.

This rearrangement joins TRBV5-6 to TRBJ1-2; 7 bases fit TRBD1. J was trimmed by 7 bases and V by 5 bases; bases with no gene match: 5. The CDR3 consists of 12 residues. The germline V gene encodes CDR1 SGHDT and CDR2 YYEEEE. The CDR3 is CASRGRGLGYTF. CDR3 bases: TGTGCCAGCAGAGGAAGGGGGCTTGGCTACACCTTC.

The CDR3 protein is CASSTYLANEQYF. CDR3 DNA: TGTGCCAGCAGCACCTACCTAGCGAACGAGCAGTACTTC. This chain joins TRBV7-2 and TRBJ2-7; D possibly corresponds to TRBD2 (6 bases). There are 13 residues in the CDR3. In germline, CDR1 is SGHTA, CDR2 FQGNSA. Trimming took 5 bases from V and 5 from J, leaving 13 bases between them.

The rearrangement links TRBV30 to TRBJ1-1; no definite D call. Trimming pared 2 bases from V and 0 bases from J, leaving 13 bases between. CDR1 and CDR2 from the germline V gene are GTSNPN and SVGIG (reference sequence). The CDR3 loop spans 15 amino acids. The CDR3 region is CAWSPPVGLNTEAFF. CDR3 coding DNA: TGTGCCTGGAGTCCGCCGGTCGGCCTGAACACTGAAGCTTTCTTT.

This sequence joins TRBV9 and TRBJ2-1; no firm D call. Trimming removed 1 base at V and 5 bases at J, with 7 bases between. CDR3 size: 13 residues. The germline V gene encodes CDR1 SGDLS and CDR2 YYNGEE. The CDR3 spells CASSVSGNNEQFF. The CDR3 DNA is TGTGCCAGCAGCGTATCAGGCAACAATGAGCAGTTCTTC.

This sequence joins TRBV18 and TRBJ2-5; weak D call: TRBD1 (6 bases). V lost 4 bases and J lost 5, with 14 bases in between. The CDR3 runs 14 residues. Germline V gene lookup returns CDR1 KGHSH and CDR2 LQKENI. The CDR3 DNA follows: TGTGCCAGCTCACAACATGAGGGGGTGGAGACCCAGTACTTC. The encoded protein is CASSQHEGVETQYF.

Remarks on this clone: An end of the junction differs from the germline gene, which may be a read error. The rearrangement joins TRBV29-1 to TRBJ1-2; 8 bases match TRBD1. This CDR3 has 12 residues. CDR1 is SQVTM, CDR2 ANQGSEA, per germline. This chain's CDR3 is CSVEGQGGTGSF. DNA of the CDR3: TGCAGCGTTGAAGGGCAAGGGGGGACAGGTTCCTTC. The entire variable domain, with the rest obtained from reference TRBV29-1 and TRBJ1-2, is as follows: SAVISQKPSRDICQRGTSLTIQCQVDSQVTMMFWYRQQPGQSLTLIATANQGSEATYESGFVIDKFPISRPNLTFSTLTVSNMSPEDSSIYLCSVEGQGGTGSFGSGTRLTVV.

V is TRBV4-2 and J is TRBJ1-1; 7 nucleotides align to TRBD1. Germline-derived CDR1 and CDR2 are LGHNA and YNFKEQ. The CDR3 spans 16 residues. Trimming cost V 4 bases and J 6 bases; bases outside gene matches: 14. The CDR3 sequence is CASSLRGTGGSPEAFF. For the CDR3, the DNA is TGTGCCAGCAGCCTCAGGGGGACGGGGGGTTCCCCTGAAGCTTTCTTT.

CDR3 in DNA: TGTGCCAGCAGCCATTCGACCGCATCCTACGAGCAGTACTTC. It yields the protein CASSHSTASYEQYF. The chain combines TRBV5-8 with TRBJ2-7; D unresolved. CDR3 length: 14 amino acids. CDR1 is SGHTS and CDR2 is YDEGEE in the germline V gene. V lost 4 bases, J lost 1 base, and 12 bases lay in between.

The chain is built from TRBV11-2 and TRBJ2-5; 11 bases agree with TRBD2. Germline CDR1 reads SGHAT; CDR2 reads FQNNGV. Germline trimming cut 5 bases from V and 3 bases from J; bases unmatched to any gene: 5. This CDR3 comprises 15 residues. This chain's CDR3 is CASSAGLAGEETQYF. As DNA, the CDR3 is TGTGCCAGCAGCGCCGGACTAGCGGGTGAAGAGACCCAGTACTTC.

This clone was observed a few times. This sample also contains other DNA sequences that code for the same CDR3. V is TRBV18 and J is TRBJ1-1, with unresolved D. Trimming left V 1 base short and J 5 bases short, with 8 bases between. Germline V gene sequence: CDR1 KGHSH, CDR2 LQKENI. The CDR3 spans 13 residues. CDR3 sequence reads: CASSPQGGTEAFF. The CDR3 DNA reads TGTGCCAGCTCACCACAGGGTGGGACTGAAGCTTTCTTT.

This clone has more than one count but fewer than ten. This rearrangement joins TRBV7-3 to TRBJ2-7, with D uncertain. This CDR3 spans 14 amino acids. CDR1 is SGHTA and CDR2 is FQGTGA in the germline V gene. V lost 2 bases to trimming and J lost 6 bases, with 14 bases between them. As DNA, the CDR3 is TGTGCCAGCAGCTTAGATTTGGGTTCAGGCGAGCAGTACTTC. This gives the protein CASSLDLGSGEQYF. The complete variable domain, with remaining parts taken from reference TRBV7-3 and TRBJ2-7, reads GAGVSQTPSNKVTEKGKYVELRCDPISGHTALYWYRQSLGQGPEFLIYFQGTGAADDSGLPNDRFFAVRPEGSVSTLKIQRTERGDSAVYLCASSLDLGSGEQYFGPGTRLTVT.

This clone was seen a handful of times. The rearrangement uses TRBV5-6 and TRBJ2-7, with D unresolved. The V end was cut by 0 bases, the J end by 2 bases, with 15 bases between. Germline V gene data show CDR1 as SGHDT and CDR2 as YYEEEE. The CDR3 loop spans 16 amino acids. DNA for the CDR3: TGTGCCAGCAGCTTGGCCTTTGACTCCGCGGCCTACGAGCAGTACTTC. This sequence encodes CASSLAFDSAAYEQYF.

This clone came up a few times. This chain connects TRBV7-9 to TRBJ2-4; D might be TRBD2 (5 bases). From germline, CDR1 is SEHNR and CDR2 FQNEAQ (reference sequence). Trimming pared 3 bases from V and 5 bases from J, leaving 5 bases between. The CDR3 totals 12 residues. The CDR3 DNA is TGTGCCAGCAGCTTCGGGGAAAACATTCAGTACTTC. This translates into CASSFGENIQYF.

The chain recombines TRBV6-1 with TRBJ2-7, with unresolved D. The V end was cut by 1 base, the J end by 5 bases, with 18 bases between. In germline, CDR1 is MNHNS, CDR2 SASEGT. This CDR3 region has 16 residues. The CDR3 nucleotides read TGTGCCAGCAGTGAAGAGTCGGCAGGCCCTCGGGACGAGCAGTACTTC. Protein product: CASSEESAGPRDEQYF.

CDR3 sequence reads: CASSLTTSSYNEQFF. The CDR3 region has the DNA TGTGCCAGCAGCTTAACTACGAGCTCCTACAATGAGCAGTTCTTC. The gene calls are TRBV7-9 and TRBJ2-1, with D hard to call. Germline CDR1 reads SEHNR; CDR2 reads FQNEAQ (reference sequence). V was pared by 2 bases and J by 0 bases, with 8 bases between. This CDR3 region has 15 residues.

The CDR3 coding sequence is TGTGCCAGCAGCTTTCGTTTCTCTGGGGCCAACGTCCTGACTTTC. It is translated as CASSFRFSGANVLTF. The V call is TRBV5-6, the J call TRBJ2-6; D is unclear. Between the trimmed V and J ends, which lost 2 bases and 0 bases, there was a span of 6 bases. This CDR3 comprises 15 residues. The germline gives CDR1 SGHDT, CDR2 YYEEEE.

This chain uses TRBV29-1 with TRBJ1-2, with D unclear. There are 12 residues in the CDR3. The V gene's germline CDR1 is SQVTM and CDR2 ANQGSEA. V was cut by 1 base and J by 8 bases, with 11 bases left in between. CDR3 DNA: TGCAGCGTTGAAGCCAGCTCCTTGGGCTACACCTTC. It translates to CSVEASSLGYTF. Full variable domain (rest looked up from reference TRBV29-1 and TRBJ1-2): SAVISQKPSRDICQRGTSLTIQCQVDSQVTMMFWYRQQPGQSLTLIATANQGSEATYESGFVIDKFPISRPNLTFSTLTVSNMSPEDSSIYLCSVEASSLGYTFGSGTRLTVV.

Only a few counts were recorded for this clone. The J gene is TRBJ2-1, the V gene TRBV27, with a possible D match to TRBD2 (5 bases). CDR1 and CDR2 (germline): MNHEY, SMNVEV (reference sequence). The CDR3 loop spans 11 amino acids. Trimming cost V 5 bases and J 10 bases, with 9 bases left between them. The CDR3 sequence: CASSRGLEQFF. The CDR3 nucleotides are TGTGCCAGCAGTCGAGGGTTGGAGCAGTTCTTC.

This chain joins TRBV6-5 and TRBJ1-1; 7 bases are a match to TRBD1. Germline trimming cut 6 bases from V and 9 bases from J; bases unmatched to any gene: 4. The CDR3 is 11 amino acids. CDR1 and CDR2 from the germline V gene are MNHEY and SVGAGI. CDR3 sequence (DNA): TGTGCCAGCAGGACAGGGTTGAAAGCTTTCTTT. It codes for CASRTGLKAFF.

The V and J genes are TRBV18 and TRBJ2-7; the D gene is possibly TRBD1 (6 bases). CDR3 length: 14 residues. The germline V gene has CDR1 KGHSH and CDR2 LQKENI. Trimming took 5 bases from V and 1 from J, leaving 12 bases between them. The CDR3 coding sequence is TGTGCCAGCTCAGACCAACAGGGATCCTACGAGCAGTACTTC. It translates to CASSDQQGSYEQYF.